Detailed here is one T cell receptor (beta chain). What this receptor recognizes is not known. No clone much larger than this one lies a single base away; base qualities are absent. These data come from a study of T cells after yellow fever vaccination (dated by TCRdb to between 2019 and 2020). A note on the overall study: Libraries from fractions with low cell numbers were prepared with the SMART-Seq v4 Ultra Low Input RNA kit. Two healthy male donors made up the cohort, one aged 18 to 29 years and the other aged 30 to 40 years. Blood was collected at multiple timepoints before and after primary and secondary immunization, and bulk PBMC replicates and cell subsets were isolated. To follow T-cell clones before and after primary and booster YFV17D yellow fever vaccination, bulk TCR alpha and beta repertoires were sequenced over time.

Between the V and J ends, shortened by 2 bases and 4 bases respectively, the junction contains 15 bases. The CDR3 covers 15 residues, taking in both the cysteine and the phenylalanine. The kept DNA is CDR3 alone, 45 bases in frame from the first base. Per the germline V gene, MGHDK is the CDR1 and SYGVNS is the CDR2. Findings and caveats that apply to the study as a whole: Compared with the primary T-cell response, the secondary T-cell response was faster but weaker, reaching its peak on day 5 rather than on day 15. A small share of clonotypes occurred in both CD4 and CD8 compartments, likely arising from convergent recombination. Because only a couple of donors were included in the study, the extent to which the findings can be generalized is limited. Computational filtering was needed because FACS-sorted repertoires could contain abundant contaminating clonotypes from the bulk population. After the booster, most of the clones that had expanded following primary vaccination were detected again (just under 97% of CD4 and roughly 90% of CD8), which suggests that memory was broadly maintained.

TCR cDNA was synthesized by 5'RACE template switching, through which a universal primer site and unique molecular identifiers were introduced. Priming for cDNA synthesis came from both the TCR alpha and TCR beta constant segments. Libraries were amplified in two PCR steps, with sample barcodes and sequencing adapters added in the second step. Sequencing of libraries was performed on Illumina HiSeq 2500 (2x100 bp) or NovaSeq (2x150 bp). Per the source publication's procedure: Demultiplexing of reads and collapsing into UMI consensus sequences were performed with MIGEC, and V(D)J alignment was carried out with MiXCR. Vaccine-responding clonotypes were identified with edgeR using replicate PBMC samples, with FDR below 0.01 and a log2 fold change above 5 up to day 15 being required. CD4 or CD8 identity was assigned to each bulk clonotype according to whether the clonotype was present at higher abundance in the sequenced CD4 repertoire or the sequenced CD8 repertoire. Starting from the raw public reads, TCRdb applied fastp trimming at Q25, assembled clones with MiXCR and retained in-frame beta chains. Entries that share a CDR3 protein sequence are merged under the most common genes and DNA. The V and J calls, along with clone size, are taken from TCRdb and not from the paper's own processing. The sample table records about 580,000 distinct CDR3 sequences; roughly a sixth of these occur just once. The ten biggest clones cover 15% to 20% of the sample.

Explained via the paper, the treatment or condition label denotes: live attenuated yellow fever vaccine strain. At each blood-draw timepoint, two biological replicates of bulk PBMCs were collected. PBMCs were isolated from peripheral blood using a standard Ficoll-Paque protocol. TriZol was used to extract RNA from bulk PBMCs, CD4 and CD8 fractions, and dextramer-positive and dextramer-negative fractions. The rearrangement combines TRBV25-1 with TRBJ2-7; possibly the D gene is TRBD2, per 6 matching bases. This clonotype was sampled from a man between 18 and 29 years old who received the YFV17D yellow fever vaccine. The sequencing used PBMCs, collected about 5 days after the first yellow fever vaccination. Here is the DNA: TGTGCCAGCAGTGAAGGGACGATGGCGGGATACGAGCAGTACTTC. The resulting protein is CASSEGTMAGYEQYF.